This T cell receptor (beta chain) stems from a study of shared clonotypes between healthy human individuals. Study conclusions and caveats: Generation of non-shared clonotypes was less probable than generation of clonotypes shared by all four donors.

Germline V lookup: CDR1 SQVTM, CDR2 ANQGSEA. This CDR3 contains 18 residues. J was trimmed by 0 bases and V by 3 bases; bases with no gene match: 11. Some clones are missing from TCRdb's copy, which holds only in-frame ones; the method was immunoSEQ multiplex PCR. Of some 2,500,000 clones in the sample, 92% were seen once. This clone appeared once. Its antigen is as yet unknown. This receptor was taken from a man aged 18 to 29 in good health. Some clones in this sample may be carry-over from other donors' samples. The specimen sequenced was naive CD4+ T cells from PBMCs. Stated subset: CD45RA+ positively selected. The chain carries TRBV29-1 and TRBJ2-6; TRBD1 matches at 7 bases. DNA of the CDR3: TGCAGCGTTGAGAGCCGGGACAGCGGCTTCTCTGGGGCCAACGTCCTGACTTTC. Its protein product is CSVESRDSGFSGANVLTF.